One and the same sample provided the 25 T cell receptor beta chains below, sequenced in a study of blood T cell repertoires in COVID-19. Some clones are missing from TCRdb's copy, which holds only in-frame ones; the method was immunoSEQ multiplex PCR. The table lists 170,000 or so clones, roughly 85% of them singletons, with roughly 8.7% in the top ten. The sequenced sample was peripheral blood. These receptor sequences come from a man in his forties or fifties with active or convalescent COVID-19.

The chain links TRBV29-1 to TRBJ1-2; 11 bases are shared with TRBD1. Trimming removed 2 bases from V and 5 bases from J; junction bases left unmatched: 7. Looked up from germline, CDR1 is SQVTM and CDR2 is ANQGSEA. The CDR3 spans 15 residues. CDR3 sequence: CSVEPKGQGDYGYTF. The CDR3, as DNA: TGCAGCGTTGAACCAAAGGGACAGGGGGATTATGGCTACACCTTC.

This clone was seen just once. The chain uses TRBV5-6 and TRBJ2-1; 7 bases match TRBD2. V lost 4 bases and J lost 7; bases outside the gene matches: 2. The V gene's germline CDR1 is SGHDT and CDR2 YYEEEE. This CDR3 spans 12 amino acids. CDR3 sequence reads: CASSRGGNEQFF. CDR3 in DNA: TGTGCCAGCAGCCGCGGGGGTAATGAGCAGTTCTTC.

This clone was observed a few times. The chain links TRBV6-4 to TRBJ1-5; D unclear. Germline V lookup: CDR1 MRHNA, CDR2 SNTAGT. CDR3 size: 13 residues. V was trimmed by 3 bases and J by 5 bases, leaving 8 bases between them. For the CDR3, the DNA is TGTGCCAGCAGTGAAGTTGCGGATCAGCCCCAGCATTTT. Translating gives CASSEVADQPQHF.

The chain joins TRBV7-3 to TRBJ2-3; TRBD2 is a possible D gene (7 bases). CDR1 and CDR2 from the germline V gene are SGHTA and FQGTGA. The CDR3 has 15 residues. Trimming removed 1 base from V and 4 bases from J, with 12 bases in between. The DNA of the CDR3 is TGTGCCAGCAGCTTAATGTGGGGGGGCCCAGATACGCAGTATTTT. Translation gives CASSLMWGGPDTQYF.

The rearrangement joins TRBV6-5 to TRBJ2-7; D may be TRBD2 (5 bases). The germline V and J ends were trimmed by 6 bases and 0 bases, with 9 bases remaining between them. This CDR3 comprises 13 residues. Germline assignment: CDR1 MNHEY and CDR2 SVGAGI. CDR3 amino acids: CASRNDYSYEQYF. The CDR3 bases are TGTGCCAGCAGAAACGACTACTCCTACGAGCAGTACTTC.

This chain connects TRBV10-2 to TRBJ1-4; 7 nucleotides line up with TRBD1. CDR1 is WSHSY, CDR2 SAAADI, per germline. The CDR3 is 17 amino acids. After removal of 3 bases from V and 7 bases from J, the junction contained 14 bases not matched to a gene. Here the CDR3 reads CASSDEGARYLPEKLFF. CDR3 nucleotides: TGCGCCAGCAGTGACGAGGGGGCCCGATACCTTCCTGAAAAACTGTTTTTT.

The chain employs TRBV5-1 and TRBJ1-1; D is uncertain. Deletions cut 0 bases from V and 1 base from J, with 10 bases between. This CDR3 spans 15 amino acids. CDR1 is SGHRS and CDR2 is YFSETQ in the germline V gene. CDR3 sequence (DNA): TGCGCCAGCAGCTTGGCCCGGACTGCGAACACTGAAGCTTTCTTT. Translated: CASSLARTANTEAFF.

In nucleotides, the CDR3 is TGTGCCAGCAGTTTTCCCTTTCAGGGAAGGGGCACTGAAGCTTTCTTT. Protein: CASSFPFQGRGTEAFF. V usage is TRBV28 and J usage is TRBJ1-1, with D tentatively TRBD1 (5 bases). The germline V gene encodes CDR1 MDHEN and CDR2 SYDVKM. V was cut by 3 bases and J by 4 bases, with 18 bases left in between. This CDR3 spans 16 amino acids.

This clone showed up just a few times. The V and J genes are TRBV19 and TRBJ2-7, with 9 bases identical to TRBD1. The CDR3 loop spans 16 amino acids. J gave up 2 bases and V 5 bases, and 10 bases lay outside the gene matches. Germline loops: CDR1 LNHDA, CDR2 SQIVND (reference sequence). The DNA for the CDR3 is TGTGCCAGTAGTGCTCCAATCAGACAGGGGGCCTACGAGCAGTACTTC. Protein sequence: CASSAPIRQGAYEQYF.

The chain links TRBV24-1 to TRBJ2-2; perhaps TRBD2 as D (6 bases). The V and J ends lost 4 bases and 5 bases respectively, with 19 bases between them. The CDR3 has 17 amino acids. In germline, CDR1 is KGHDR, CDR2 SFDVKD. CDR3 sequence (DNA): TGTGCCACCAGTGACATGCCGGGACCTGGGAGGACCGGGGAGCTGTTTTTT. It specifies CATSDMPGPGRTGELFF.

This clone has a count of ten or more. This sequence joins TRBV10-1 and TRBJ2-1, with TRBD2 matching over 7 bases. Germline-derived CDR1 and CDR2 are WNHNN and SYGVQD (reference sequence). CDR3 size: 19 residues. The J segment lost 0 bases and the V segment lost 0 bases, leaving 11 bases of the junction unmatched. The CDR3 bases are TGCGCCAGCAGTGAGTCGGGACTACGAATAACGAGCTCCTACAATGAGCAGTTCTTC. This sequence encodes CASSESGLRITSSYNEQFF.

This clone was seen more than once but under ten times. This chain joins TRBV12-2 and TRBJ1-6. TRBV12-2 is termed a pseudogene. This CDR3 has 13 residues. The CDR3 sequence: CASRPAANSPLHF. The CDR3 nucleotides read TGTGCAAGTCGCCCCGCAGCGAATTCACCCCTCCACTTT.

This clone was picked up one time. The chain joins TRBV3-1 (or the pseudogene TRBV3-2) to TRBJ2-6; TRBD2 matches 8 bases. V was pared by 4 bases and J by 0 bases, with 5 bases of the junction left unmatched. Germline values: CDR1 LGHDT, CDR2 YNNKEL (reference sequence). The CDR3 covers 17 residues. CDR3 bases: TGTGCCAGCAGCCCGGGAGGGAGGGGCTCTGGGGCCAACGTCCTGACTTTC. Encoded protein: CASSPGGRGSGANVLTF.

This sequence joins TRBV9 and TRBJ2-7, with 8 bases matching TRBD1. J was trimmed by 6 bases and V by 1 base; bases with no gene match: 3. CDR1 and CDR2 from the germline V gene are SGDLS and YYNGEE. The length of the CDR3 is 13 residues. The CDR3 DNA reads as TGTGCCAGCAGCGTAACGACAGGGGTCGAGCAGTACTTC. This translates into CASSVTTGVEQYF.

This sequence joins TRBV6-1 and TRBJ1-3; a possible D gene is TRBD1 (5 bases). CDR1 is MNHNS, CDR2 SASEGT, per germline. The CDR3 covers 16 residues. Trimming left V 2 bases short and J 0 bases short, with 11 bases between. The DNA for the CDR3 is TGTGCCAGCAGTGAAAGGGGCGCGAGCTCTGGAAACACCATATATTTT. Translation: CASSERGASSGNTIYF.

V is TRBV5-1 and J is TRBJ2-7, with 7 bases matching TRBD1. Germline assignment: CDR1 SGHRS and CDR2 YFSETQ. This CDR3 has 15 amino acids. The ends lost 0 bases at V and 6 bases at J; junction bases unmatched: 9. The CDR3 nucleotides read TGCGCCAGCAGCTTGGCGGTGACAGGGTCGTCCGAGCAGTACTTC. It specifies CASSLAVTGSSEQYF.

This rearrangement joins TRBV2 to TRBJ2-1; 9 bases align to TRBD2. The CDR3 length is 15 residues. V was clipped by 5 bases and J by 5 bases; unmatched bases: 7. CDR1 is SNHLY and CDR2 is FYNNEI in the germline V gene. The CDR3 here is CASSSRTSVNNEQFF. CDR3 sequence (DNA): TGTGCCAGCAGTAGCCGGACTAGCGTGAACAATGAGCAGTTCTTC. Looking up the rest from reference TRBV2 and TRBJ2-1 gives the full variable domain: EPEVTQTPSHQVTQMGQEVILRCVPISNHLYFYWYRQILGQKVEFLVSFYNNEISEKSEIFDDQFSVERPDGSNFTLKIRSTKLEDSAMYFCASSSRTSVNNEQFFGPGTRLTVL.

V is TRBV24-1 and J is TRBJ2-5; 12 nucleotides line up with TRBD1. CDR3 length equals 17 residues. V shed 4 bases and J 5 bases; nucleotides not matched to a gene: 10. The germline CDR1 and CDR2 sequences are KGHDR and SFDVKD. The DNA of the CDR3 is TGTGCCACCAGTGACCTCCGACCGGGACAGGGGGCCGAGACCCAGTACTTC. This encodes CATSDLRPGQGAETQYF.

Written as DNA, the CDR3 is TGTGCCAGCTCAAAACAGGGGGCCCGGTATGAGCAGTTCTTC. Translated, it gives CASSKQGARYEQFF. This chain links TRBV18 with TRBJ2-1; 9 nucleotides align to TRBD1. CDR1 and CDR2 from the germline V gene are KGHSH and LQKENI. V dropped 5 bases and J dropped 8; count of bases not matched to a gene: 7. This CDR3 contains 14 residues.

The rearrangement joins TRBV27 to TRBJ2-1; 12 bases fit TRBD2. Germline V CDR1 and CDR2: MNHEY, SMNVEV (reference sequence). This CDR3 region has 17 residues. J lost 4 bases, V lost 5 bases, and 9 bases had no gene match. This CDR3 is CASSHLGGTSGYNEQFF. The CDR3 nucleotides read TGTGCCAGCAGTCATTTAGGGGGGACTAGCGGGTACAATGAGCAGTTCTTC.

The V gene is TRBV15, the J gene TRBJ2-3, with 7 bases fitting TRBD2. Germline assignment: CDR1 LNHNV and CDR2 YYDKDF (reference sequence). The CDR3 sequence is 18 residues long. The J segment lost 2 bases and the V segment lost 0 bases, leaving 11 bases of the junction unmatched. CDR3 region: CATSREQAASGYTDTQYF. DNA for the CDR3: TGTGCCACCAGCAGAGAACAAGCGGCTAGCGGCTACACAGATACGCAGTATTTT. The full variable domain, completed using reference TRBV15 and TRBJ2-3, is DAMVIQNPRYQVTQFGKPVTLSCSQTLNHNVMYWYQQKSSQAPKLLFHYYDKDFNNEADTPDNFQSRRPNTSFCFLDIRSPGLGDTAMYLCATSREQAASGYTDTQYFGPGTRLTVL.

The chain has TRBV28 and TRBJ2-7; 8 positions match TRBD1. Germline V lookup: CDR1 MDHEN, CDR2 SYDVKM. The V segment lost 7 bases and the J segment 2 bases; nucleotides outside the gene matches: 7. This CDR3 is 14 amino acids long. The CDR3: CASTLGTGTYEQYF. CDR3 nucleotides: TGTGCCAGCACCCTGGGGACAGGAACCTACGAGCAGTACTTC.

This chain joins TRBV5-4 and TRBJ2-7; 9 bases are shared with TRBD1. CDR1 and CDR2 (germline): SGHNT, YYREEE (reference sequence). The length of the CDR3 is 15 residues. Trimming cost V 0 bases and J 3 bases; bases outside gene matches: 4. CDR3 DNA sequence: TGTGCCAGCAGCTTGGGGGGACAGGGAGGCTACGAGCAGTACTTC. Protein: CASSLGGQGGYEQYF.

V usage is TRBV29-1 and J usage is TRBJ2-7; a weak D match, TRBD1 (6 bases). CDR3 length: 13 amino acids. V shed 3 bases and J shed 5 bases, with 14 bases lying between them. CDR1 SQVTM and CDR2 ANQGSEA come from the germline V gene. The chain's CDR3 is CSVDFQGSHEQYF. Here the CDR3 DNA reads TGCAGCGTTGATTTCCAGGGGTCGCACGAGCAGTACTTC.

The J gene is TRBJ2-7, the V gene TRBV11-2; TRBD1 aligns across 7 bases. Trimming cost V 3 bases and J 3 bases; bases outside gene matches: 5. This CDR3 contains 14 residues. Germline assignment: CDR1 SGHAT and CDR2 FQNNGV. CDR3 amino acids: CASSLTGRNYEQYF. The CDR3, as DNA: TGTGCCAGCAGCTTGACAGGGCGTAACTACGAGCAGTACTTC.